This section outlines one TCR beta chain sequence together with its context. Its antigen is undetermined. This entry is derived from a study of identical twins. Findings of the study overall: There is a chance that invariant MAIT and iNKT cells partially muddied zero-insertion analyses. Twins shared out-of-frame alpha sequences with excess low generation probability. Cross-sectional statistics underpinned the conclusions; the same donors were not followed.

A universal primer site came from template switching; cDNA carried unique molecular identifiers. TCRdb passed the 5' RACE reads through MiXCR, listing each CDR3 protein once. The table lists 1.5 million to 2 million distinct CDR3 sequences, under 35% of them singletons, with approximately 0.29% in the top ten. With 4 bases removed from V and 4 bases from J, the gap between germline ends came to 13 bases. The length of the CDR3 is 14 residues. The V gene's germline CDR1 is SEHNR and CDR2 FQNEAQ (reference sequence). The J gene is TRBJ1-2, the V gene TRBV7-9; a weak D match, TRBD1 (6 bases). The source of this sequence is a newborn girl in good health. Sequenced material: cord blood. CDR3 residues: CASSSRTALYGYTF. In DNA, the CDR3 is TGTGCCAGCAGCTCCCGGACAGCTCTCTATGGCTACACCTTC.